Given below is one T cell receptor beta chain in context. One end of the junction is discordant with germline, which a read error may explain. This CDR3 is built from 13 residues. The data derive from a study of molecular identifiers for immune sequencing clone quantification. TCRdb re-analysed the PCR reads in MiXCR, keeping a single row per CDR3 protein. The sample lists about 630,000 distinct CDR3 sequences; about 25% were seen once. V is TRBV12-3 or TRBV12-4 and J is TRBJ2-3, with D possibly being TRBD1 or TRBD2 (5 bases each). Sequencing was performed on naive CD8+ T cells from blood, with Jurkat cell RNA spiked in. Stated subset: FACS-sorted CD8+CD4-CCR7+CD45RA+ naive T cells. The receptor was isolated from a human donor in good health. Some libraries in this study had Jurkat cell RNA spiked in. DNA for the CDR3: TGTGCCAGCAGTTTGGAGGACACAGATACGCGGTATTTT. Protein sequence: CASSLEDTDTRYF.